This TCR beta chain appears in the sequencing data of a study of blood T cells in healthy people across ages. Background on the study: Capture via template switching afforded approximately one barcoded beta molecule per two T cells.

Germline values: CDR1 SEHNR, CDR2 FQNEAQ (reference sequence). This CDR3 spans 17 amino acids. J lost 0 bases, V lost 4 bases, and 11 bases had no gene match. The authors isolated at least 7 million PBMCs per sample. Through a sample-barcoded 5' primer and a J-beta primer mix, a second PCR was run for 7 to 11 cycles. Using its own MiXCR run on the 5' RACE reads, TCRdb lists one record per CDR3 protein. The table has about 1.4 million distinct CDR3 sequences, around 59% seen once; the top ten hold roughly 6.3%. Sequencing was performed on blood. The chain joins TRBV7-9 to TRBJ1-1, with TRBD1 matching over 7 bases. The TCR comes from a young man in good health. The CDR3 DNA follows: TGTGCCAGCAGCTCAACGGGAAGGACAGGATTGAACACTGAAGCTTTCTTT. Protein sequence: CASSSTGRTGLNTEAFF.